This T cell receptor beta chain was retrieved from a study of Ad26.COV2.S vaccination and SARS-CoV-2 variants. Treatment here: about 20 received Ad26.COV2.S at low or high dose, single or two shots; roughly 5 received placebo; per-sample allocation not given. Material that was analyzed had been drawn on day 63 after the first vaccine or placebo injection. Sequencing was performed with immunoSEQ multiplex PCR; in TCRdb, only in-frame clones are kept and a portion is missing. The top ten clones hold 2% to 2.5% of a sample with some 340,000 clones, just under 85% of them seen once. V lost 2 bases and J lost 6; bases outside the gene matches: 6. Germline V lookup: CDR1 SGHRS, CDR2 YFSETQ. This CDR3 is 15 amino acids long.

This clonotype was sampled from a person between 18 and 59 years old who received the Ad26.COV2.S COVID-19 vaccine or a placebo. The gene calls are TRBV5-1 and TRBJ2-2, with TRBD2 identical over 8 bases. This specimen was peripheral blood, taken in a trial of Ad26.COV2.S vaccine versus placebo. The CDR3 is CASSFSGGMPGELFF. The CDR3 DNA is TGCGCCAGCAGCTTCAGCGGGGGAATGCCCGGGGAGCTGTTTTTT.